This paragraph reports one TCR beta chain. In the authors' workflow: Reference gene primer amplification yielded estimated nucleated cell counts. This table comes from immunoSEQ multiplex PCR, and its TCRdb copy is limited to in-frame clones, with some not included. The DNA gave D and trimming, while V, J and clone size come from that table. Of around 190,000 clones in the sample, 75% to 90% are singletons; the top ten hold roughly 8%. The sample is drawn from a study of blood T cell repertoires in COVID-19. Sequencing was done on a sample of peripheral blood. This clonotype was obtained from a woman aged 60 to 75 with acute or convalescent COVID-19.

The CDR3 loop reads CSASRDLAGVGSTDTQYF. In DNA form, the CDR3 reads TGCAGTGCTAGTAGGGATCTAGCGGGAGTGGGAAGCACAGATACGCAGTATTTT. This chain connects TRBV20-1 to TRBJ2-3, with 10 bases that match TRBD2. Germline CDR1 DFQATT, CDR2 SNEGSKA (reference sequence). The CDR3 is 18 residues long. J lost 0 bases, V lost 3 bases, and 12 bases had no gene match.